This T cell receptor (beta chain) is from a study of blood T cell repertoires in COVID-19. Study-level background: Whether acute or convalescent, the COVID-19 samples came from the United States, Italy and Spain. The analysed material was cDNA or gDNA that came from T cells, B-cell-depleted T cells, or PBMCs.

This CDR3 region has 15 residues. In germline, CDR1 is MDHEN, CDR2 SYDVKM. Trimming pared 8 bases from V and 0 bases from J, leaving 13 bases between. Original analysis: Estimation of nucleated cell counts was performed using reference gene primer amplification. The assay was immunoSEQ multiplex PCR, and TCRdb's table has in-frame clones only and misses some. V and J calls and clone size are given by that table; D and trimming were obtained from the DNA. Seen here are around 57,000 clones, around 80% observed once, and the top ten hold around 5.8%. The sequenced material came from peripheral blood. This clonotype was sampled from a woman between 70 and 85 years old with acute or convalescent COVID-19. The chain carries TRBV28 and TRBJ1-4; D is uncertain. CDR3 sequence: CASREGGATNEKLFF. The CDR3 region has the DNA TGTGCCAGCCGCGAAGGAGGTGCAACTAATGAAAAACTGTTTTTT.